This T cell receptor (beta chain) was found in a study of OX40 agonist ivuxolimab in advanced cancers. As for the study in general: Two patients with cutaneous melanoma and one with hepatocellular carcinoma, three in total, showed partial responses. Notes on the study in general: Relatively little clonal expansion, among the lowest observed, appeared in partial responders at 0.1-3.0 mg/kg.

Here immunoSEQ multiplex PCR was the method, and the copy in TCRdb shows in-frame clones only, minus some. The sample has 60,000 to 70,000 clones, 86% seen once. For this clone: No antigen is known for it.

V was trimmed by 4 bases and J by 2 bases, leaving 16 bases between them. This CDR3 has 15 residues. Germline CDR1 SGHRS, CDR2 YFSETQ. This chain links TRBV5-1 with TRBJ2-7; either TRBD1 or TRBD2 may fit D (5 bases each). Here the sequenced sample was CD4+ or CD8+ T cells sorted from blood, taken in a trial of the OX40 agonist ivuxolimab. The origin of this receptor is an adult with an advanced solid tumor such as melanoma, head and neck, liver or kidney cancer. This CDR3 reads CASSGGHPLTYEQYF. DNA for the CDR3: TGCGCCAGCAGCGGAGGACATCCCCTCACCTACGAGCAGTACTTC.